The present T cell receptor beta chain was sequenced within a study of T cell changes during pregnancy in multiple sclerosis. The repertoire was sequenced with immunoSEQ multiplex PCR; TCRdb's copy has only in-frame clones and lacks some. The sample lists fewer than 150,000 clones; less than 97% were seen once. Trimming left V 4 bases short and J 2 bases short, with 12 bases between. The germline V gene has CDR1 SGHNT and CDR2 YENEEA. This CDR3 has 15 residues. The TCR was taken from a female donor with multiple sclerosis, enrolled in a pregnancy study. The chain recombines TRBV11-3 with TRBJ2-1; D possibly corresponds to TRBD2 (5 bases). Sequenced material: peripheral blood, taken after pregnancy. CDR3 coding DNA: TGTGCCAGCAGCTCCGGGTCCGGGACCTACAATGAGCAGTTCTTC. It codes for CASSSGSGTYNEQFF.